The sequence of this T cell receptor (beta chain) was determined in a study of T cells in Graves' hyperthyroidism and ophthalmopathy. Study results and limitations: In validation, the model predicted ophthalmopathy. These predictions came a median approximately 6.5 months before onset. In blood, most of the thyroid clonotypes expanded above 0.001 were also present. A 13 V-J model separated ophthalmopathy from stable hyperthyroidism.

This CDR3 has 16 residues. The junction had 5 bases not matched to a gene; V was cut back by 5 bases and J by 4 bases. Germline-derived CDR1 and CDR2 are MNHNS and SASEGT. RNA transcripts yielded amplified TCR beta CDR3 regions. Primed by the HTBI set, a first-round RT-PCR was run on the TCR CDR3. MiXCR was run by TCRdb on the multiplex PCR reads, yielding one entry per CDR3 protein. The repertoire includes about 570,000 distinct CDR3 sequences, just over 45% of them detected once, and over 15% sits in the top ten. As concerns this clonotype: The antigen is undetermined.

The source of this sequence is an adult woman with Graves' disease, either hyperthyroidism or ophthalmopathy (not recorded which). The chain couples TRBV6-1 to TRBJ2-5, with TRBD2 identical over 15 bases. Sequenced sample: peripheral blood or thyroid tissue (not recorded which). The CDR3 region is CASSRGLAGGLETQYF. The CDR3 bases are TGTGCCAGCAGTAGGGGACTAGCGGGAGGTCTAGAGACCCAGTACTTC.